These T cell receptor beta chains were read from a single sample in a study of blood T cells in healthy people across ages. In TCRdb, the 5' RACE reads were re-called with MiXCR into one record per CDR3 protein. The sample yields over 1,300,000 distinct CDR3 sequences, approximately 59% seen once. The sample taken for sequencing was blood. These TCRs come from a man aged 18 to 29 in good health. Both conserved end residues are part of each CDR3. A D gene is named only where the DNA matches it firmly. The size field is filled for only some rows; it gives once, few, many or a size class.

D	V	size	J	DNA	CDR3
TRBD1	TRBV4-3	.	TRBJ2-2	TGCGCCAGCAGCCAAGATGGGACAGGGGCCGGGGAGCTGTTTTTT	CASSQDGTGAGELFF
.	TRBV7-9	few	TRBJ2-3	TGTGCCAGCAAACCTCCGGGAGGCACAGATACGCAGTATTTT	CASKPPGGTDTQYF
TRBD1	TRBV20-1	few	TRBJ2-7	TGCAGTGCTATGGGACAGGGGGCCATCTACGAGCAGTACTTC	CSAMGQGAIYEQYF
.	TRBV7-8	.	TRBJ2-5	TGTGCCAGCAGCTTAGCGGGCTTCGCGAGGGAGACCCAGTACTTC	CASSLAGFARETQYF
TRBD1	TRBV28	.	TRBJ1-5	TGTGCCAGCAGACCTCCCCGACAGGGACATCAGCCCCAGCATTTT	CASRPPRQGHQPQHF
.	TRBV19	.	TRBJ2-3	TGTGCCAGCTCCGCAGGGGACACCCGCACAGATACGCAGTATTTT	CASSAGDTRTDTQYF
.	TRBV10-3	.	TRBJ2-1	TGTGCCATCAGTTCGAACAATGAGCAGTTCTTC	CAISSNNEQFF
.	TRBV2	.	TRBJ2-1	TGTGCCAGCAGTGGTGGGCCTACCCCTTCCTACAATGAGCAGTTCTTC	CASSGGPTPSYNEQFF
.	TRBV12-3/TRBV12-4	few	TRBJ2-3	TGTGCCAGCAGTTTTTTCACAGATACGCAGTATTTT	CASSFFTDTQYF
.	TRBV20-1	.	TRBJ1-6	TGCAGTGCTAGAGATCCGGCGCCGAGCTCCTATAATTCACCCCTCCACTTT	CSARDPAPSSYNSPLHF
.	TRBV12-3/TRBV12-4	.	TRBJ1-1	TGTGCCAGCAGTTTGGACGGGAACGGGGCGAACACTGAAGCTTTCTTT	CASSLDGNGANTEAFF
TRBD2	TRBV28	few	TRBJ2-1	TGTGCCAGCAGTTTAGTACGAGCGGGAGAGAATGAGCAGTTCTTC	CASSLVRAGENEQFF
TRBD2	TRBV12-3/TRBV12-4	.	TRBJ2-1	TGTGCCAGCAGCCCCGGGACTAGCGGGGGGGCCTTCGCCGACCATGAGCAGTTCTTC	CASSPGTSGGAFADHEQFF
.	TRBV2	few	TRBJ2-1	TGTGCCAGCAGTGAAGTTGGCTTACGGGTAGGCAATGAGCAGTTCTTC	CASSEVGLRVGNEQFF
.	TRBV6-5	.	TRBJ2-1	TGTGCCAGCAGCCACAAACCTTACAATGAGCAGTTCTTC	CASSHKPYNEQFF
.	TRBV1	.	TRBJ2-2	TGCACCAGCAGCCAAGATCCCCTGGCGGGATTGGGGGAGCTGTTTTTT	CTSSQDPLAGLGELFF
.	TRBV4-1	.	TRBJ2-5	TGCGCCAGCAGCCAAGCCCAGGTTGCGGGAGAGACCCAGTACTTC	CASSQAQVAGETQYF
TRBD1	TRBV28	.	TRBJ2-7	TGTGCCAGCAGTGAACCACAGGGGAACGAGCAGTACTTC	CASSEPQGNEQYF
TRBD2	TRBV5-1	few	TRBJ2-3	TGCGCCAGCAGGCGGCTAGCGGGGGGTAAAGATACGCAGTATTTT	CASRRLAGGKDTQYF
.	TRBV20-1	.	TRBJ1-2	TGCAGTGGACCTTCTCCTTATGGCTACACCTTC	CSGPSPYGYTF
.	TRBV7-2	.	TRBJ2-3	TGTGCCAGCAGCTTAGCGACCTACCCGCCCACGAAGATCACAGATACGCAGTATTTT	CASSLATYPPTKITDTQYF
.	TRBV5-1	few	TRBJ2-5	TGCGCCAGCAGCTTGGTCCCCAGGGGACAAGAGACCCAGTACTTC	CASSLVPRGQETQYF
TRBD1	TRBV28	many	TRBJ2-3	TGTGCCAGCAGTAGAACCGGGACAGGGGGCCCCACAGATACGCAGTATTTT	CASSRTGTGGPTDTQYF
TRBD1	TRBV5-1	.	TRBJ2-2	TGCGCCAGCAGCTTACTACAGGGGGGATCCACCGGGGAGCTGTTTTTT	CASSLLQGGSTGELFF
.	TRBV14	.	TRBJ1-2	TGTGCCAGCAGCCAAGCGGGCTGGGATGGCTACACCTTC	CASSQAGWDGYTF
.	TRBV2	.	TRBJ2-5	TGTGCCAGCAGTGGAGTAGCGGCCTGGGAGACCCAGTACTTC	CASSGVAAWETQYF
.	TRBV7-9	.	TRBJ1-2	TGTGCCAGCAGCCAGGGGCGGGCAGGGGACTATGGCTACACCTTC	CASSQGRAGDYGYTF
.	TRBV4-1	.	TRBJ2-5	TGCGCCAGCAGCGGCAAACGGACAGACTCCCAAGAGACCCAGTACTTC	CASSGKRTDSQETQYF
TRBD2	TRBV29-1	few	TRBJ2-4	TGCAGCGTTAGCGGGAGGGGGGAGCAGTACTTC	CSVSGRGEQYF
TRBD1	TRBV7-2	.	TRBJ2-3	TGTGCCAGCAGCTCGACAGGGCTGGAAACAGATACGCAGTATTTT	CASSSTGLETDTQYF
.	TRBV6-6	.	TRBJ1-2	TGTGCCAGCGGGGGGCGGAACGGCTACACCTTC	CASGGRNGYTF
.	TRBV11-2	once	TRBJ1-1	TGTGCCAGCAGCTTAGTTGTTTCGGGGCTTCCATCCTCCTCTATTTTTATGAACACTGAAGCTTTCTTT	CASSLVVSGLPSSSIFMNTEAFF
.	TRBV4-1	.	TRBJ2-4	TGCGCCAGCAGCCAAGGTGAGGCTAGGGCAAACATTCAGTACTTC	CASSQGEARANIQYF
TRBD1	TRBV27	.	TRBJ2-7	TGTGCCAGCACGACCTACAGGGACAGCTACGAGCAGTACTTC	CASTTYRDSYEQYF
TRBD1	TRBV2	.	TRBJ1-2	TGTGCCAGCAGGGGACAGGTCCAAACAGATGGCTACACCTTC	CASRGQVQTDGYTF
.	TRBV5-1	.	TRBJ2-3	TGCGCCAGCCGGGCCGAGGCGAGCACAGATACGCAGTATTTT	CASRAEASTDTQYF
TRBD2	TRBV12-3/TRBV12-4	.	TRBJ2-1	TGTGCCAGCAGTTCCGGACTAGCGGGAGGTACCTACAATGAGCAGTTCTTC	CASSSGLAGGTYNEQFF
.	TRBV27	.	TRBJ1-2	TGTGCCAGCAGTTGGACGGCTAACTATGGCTACACCTTC	CASSWTANYGYTF
TRBD1	TRBV15	.	TRBJ1-5	TGTGCCACCAGCCGGACAGGGGGCAGCGATCAGCCCCAGCATTTT	CATSRTGGSDQPQHF
.	TRBV7-9	.	TRBJ2-1	TGTGCCAGCAGCTTGGGCCCCCGGGAGGCCGCCAGGGGTGAGCAGTTCTTC	CASSLGPREAARGEQFF
.	TRBV29-1	.	TRBJ1-5	TGCAGCGCCGTAGAGGGGAGCAATCAGCCCCAGCATTTT	CSAVEGSNQPQHF
TRBD1	TRBV29-1	few	TRBJ2-1	TGCAGCGCGACAGGGAAGGGGGAGCAGTTCTTC	CSATGKGEQFF
.	TRBV12-3/TRBV12-4	.	TRBJ1-2	TGTGCCAGCACGCATTCTAGGCGGAATTGGGGCTACACCTTC	CASTHSRRNWGYTF
TRBD1	TRBV29-1	many	TRBJ2-2	TGCAGCGTTGGATCGACAGGGCGGTGGGGGGAGCTGTTTTTT	CSVGSTGRWGELFF